These 14 T cell receptor beta chains were sequenced from one sample in a study of cytotoxic CD8 clonotypes in ibrutinib-treated CLL. Produced via immunoSEQ multiplex PCR; TCRdb's table is partial and in-frame only. The sample yields 110,000 to 150,000 clones, around 76% seen once. The source material was PBMCs, sampled after 24 months of ibrutinib treatment. The receptors originated from a human donor with chronic lymphocytic leukemia.

The chain recombines TRBV5-1 with TRBJ2-1; D assignment may be TRBD1 or TRBD2 (5 bases each). Trimming shortened V by 3 bases and J by 6 bases, and 22 bases separated the two germline ends. The CDR3 contains 17 residues. Germline V CDR1 and CDR2: SGHRS, YFSETQ. CDR3: CASSWDPWGSHSNEQFF. DNA of the CDR3: TGCGCCAGCAGCTGGGACCCCTGGGGGTCCCACTCCAATGAGCAGTTCTTC.

The chain has TRBV6-5 and TRBJ2-7; D call uncertain. Germline CDR1 is MNHEY and CDR2 is SVGAGI. V lost 0 bases and J 4 bases, leaving 7 bases between the germline ends. This CDR3 region has 13 residues. The CDR3 region has the DNA TGTGCCAGCAGTTACTCCTCCAATTACGAGCAGTACTTC. Its protein is CASSYSSNYEQYF.

This clone was seen repeatedly, ten times or more. V gene TRBV9 combines with J gene TRBJ2-7; D assignment may be TRBD1 or TRBD2 (5 bases each). V gave up 1 base and J gave up 0 bases, with 11 bases separating them. Germline lookup yields CDR1 SGDLS and CDR2 YYNGEE. This CDR3 is 15 amino acids long. The CDR3 coding sequence is TGTGCCAGCAGCGTATTGGCAGGGAGCTCCTACGAGCAGTACTTC. Its protein is CASSVLAGSSYEQYF.

The J gene is TRBJ2-7, the V gene TRBV7-2; a possible D gene is TRBD2 (6 bases). The CDR3 extends over 15 amino acids. Per germline, CDR1 SGHTA and CDR2 FQGNSA. V shed 1 base and J shed 2 bases, with 12 bases lying between them. In nucleotides, the CDR3 is TGTGCCAGCAGCTTAGAGGGGCGGGGACCCTACGAGCAGTACTTC. It is translated as CASSLEGRGPYEQYF. The full variable domain, in which reference TRBV7-2 and TRBJ2-7 provide the parts outside the CDR3, is GAGVSQSPSNKVTEKGKDVELRCDPISGHTALYWYRQSLGQGLEFLIYFQGNSAPDKSGLPSDRFSAERTGGSVSTLTIQRTQQEDSAVYLCASSLEGRGPYEQYFGPGTRLTVT.

Written as DNA, the CDR3 is TGCGCCAGCAGCCAGTTCCACGGGACACCCCTCCACTTT. Residues: CASSQFHGTPLHF. The chain is built from TRBV4-3 and TRBJ1-6; D gene ambiguous. Germline V gene sequence: CDR1 LGHNA, CDR2 YSLEER. The CDR3 consists of 13 residues. The ends were cut back, 3 bases at V and 11 bases at J, with 11 bases in the middle.

The chain links TRBV6-1 to TRBJ1-5; no definite D call. Looked up from germline, CDR1 is MNHNS and CDR2 is SASEGT. This CDR3 spans 16 amino acids. Trimming took 2 bases from V and 0 from J, leaving 11 bases between them. The CDR3 region is CASSENWANSNQPQHF. CDR3 nucleotide sequence: TGTGCCAGCAGTGAAAATTGGGCGAATAGCAATCAGCCCCAGCATTTT.

The chain employs TRBV7-9 and TRBJ2-5; TRBD2 is a possible D gene (6 bases). Trimming took 8 bases from V and 5 from J, leaving 6 bases between them. CDR3 size: 10 residues. The V gene's germline CDR1 is SEHNR and CDR2 FQNEAQ (reference sequence). The CDR3 loop reads CASGGETQYF. As DNA, the CDR3 is TGTGCCAGCGGAGGGGAGACCCAGTACTTC.

Concerning this clone itself: An end of the junction differs from the germline gene, which may be a read error. The chain combines TRBV30 with TRBJ2-2; no clear D. Per the germline V gene, CDR1 is GTSNPN and CDR2 is SVGIG (reference sequence). The CDR3 totals 13 residues. DNA for the CDR3: TGTGCCTGGGGTGTACGGTCCACCGGGGAGCTGTTTTTT. As protein: CAWGVRSTGELFF.

This clone has a single count. The CDR3 loop reads CASSLTLGRSETQYF. The CDR3 DNA reads as TGTGCCAGCAGCTTAACCCTGGGGAGGTCGGAGACCCAGTACTTC. The rearrangement links TRBV11-2 to TRBJ2-5, with TRBD2 as a possible D gene (6 bases). The CDR3 is 15 amino acids. Germline loops: CDR1 SGHAT, CDR2 FQNNGV. Between the trimmed V and J ends, which lost 2 bases and 5 bases, there was a span of 15 bases.

V is TRBV11-2 and J is TRBJ1-3; D remains ambiguous. Trimming left V 5 bases short and J 4 bases short, with 15 bases between. The germline V gene has CDR1 SGHAT and CDR2 FQNNGV. The CDR3 has 15 residues. CDR3 amino acids: CASSPGEAEGNTIYF. The CDR3 DNA reads TGTGCCAGCAGCCCCGGGGAGGCCGAAGGAAACACCATATATTTT.

V usage is TRBV7-6 and J usage is TRBJ2-5; D perhaps matches TRBD1 (5 bases). Trimming shortened V by 5 bases and J by 2 bases, and 9 bases separated the two germline ends. The CDR3 spans 13 residues. The germline V gene encodes CDR1 SGHVS and CDR2 FNYEAQ. CDR3 sequence: CASSRGQQETQYF. CDR3 nucleotide sequence: TGTGCCAGCAGCCGTGGACAACAAGAGACCCAGTACTTC.

The rearrangement links TRBV7-8 to TRBJ2-1, with 14 bases lining up with TRBD2. The germline V gene encodes CDR1 SGHVS and CDR2 FQNEAQ. The CDR3 is made up of 15 amino acids. The V segment lost 5 bases and the J segment 9 bases; nucleotides outside the gene matches: 6. The CDR3 spells CASSPQTSGGGEQFF. The CDR3 DNA reads as TGTGCCAGCAGCCCACAGACTAGCGGGGGGGGTGAGCAGTTCTTC.

This chain connects TRBV27 to TRBJ2-3, with a tentative D call TRBD1 (6 bases). V was cut by 6 bases and J by 6 bases, with 19 bases left in between. Germline V gene lookup returns CDR1 MNHEY and CDR2 SMNVEV (reference sequence). The CDR3 loop spans 15 amino acids. DNA of the CDR3: TGTGCCAGCAGACGCCCCGGGACAAACTCGGATACGCAGTATTTT. Its protein is CASRRPGTNSDTQYF.

Points on this clone: This clone may be a read error of a much larger clone one base away. The V and J genes are TRBV6-1 and TRBJ2-5; a weak D match, TRBD2 (5 bases). CDR3 length: 11 residues. Germline V gene sequence: CDR1 MNHNS, CDR2 SASEGT. Trimming removed 6 bases at V and 5 bases at J, with 7 bases between. The CDR3 reads CASSPGETQYF. The CDR3 DNA is TGTGCCAGCAGCCCGGGGGAGACCCAGTACTTC.